The clone carrying this T cell receptor (beta chain) has only a few counts. The table came from immunoSEQ multiplex PCR; TCRdb's copy has only in-frame clones and leaves some out. The sample records under 35,000 clones, more than 70% being singletons. There are 15 residues in the CDR3. The germline CDR1 and CDR2 sequences are WNHNN and SYGVQD (reference sequence). After removal of 3 bases from V and 6 bases from J, the junction contained 6 bases not matched to a gene. These data come from a study of T cell changes during pregnancy in multiple sclerosis. The sequenced sample was CD8+ T cells from peripheral blood mononuclear cells, obtained after pregnancy. The clonotype was recovered from a female donor with multiple sclerosis, enrolled in a pregnancy study. The chain uses TRBV10-1 and TRBJ2-1, with TRBD1 identical over 9 bases. CDR3 nucleotide sequence: TGCGCCAGCAGTGACCCGGGACAGGGCGTCAATGAGCAGTTCTTC. This gives the protein CASSDPGQGVNEQFF.